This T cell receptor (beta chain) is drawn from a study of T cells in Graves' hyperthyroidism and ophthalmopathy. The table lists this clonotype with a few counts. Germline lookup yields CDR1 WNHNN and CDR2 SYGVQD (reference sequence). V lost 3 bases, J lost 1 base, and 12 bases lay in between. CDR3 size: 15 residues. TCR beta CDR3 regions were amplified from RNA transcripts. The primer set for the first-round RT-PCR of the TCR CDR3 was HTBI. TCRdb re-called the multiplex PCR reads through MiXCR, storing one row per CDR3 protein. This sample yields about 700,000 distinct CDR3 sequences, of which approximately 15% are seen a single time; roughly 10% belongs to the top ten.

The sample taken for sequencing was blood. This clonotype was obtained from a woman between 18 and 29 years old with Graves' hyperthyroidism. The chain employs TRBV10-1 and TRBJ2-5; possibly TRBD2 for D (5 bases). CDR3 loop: CASSDDYQSQETQYF. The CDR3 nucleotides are TGCGCCAGCAGTGACGACTACCAGAGCCAAGAGACCCAGTACTTC.